Below are 24 T cell receptor beta chains sequenced from a single sample in a study of chemoradiotherapy in HPV16-positive cancers. Measured with immunoSEQ multiplex PCR; TCRdb has only the in-frame clones, and not every one. Here the sample spans 13,000 or so clones, approximately 85% being singletons. The input for sequencing was blood, taken from a patient who underwent chemoradiotherapy. The receptors were gathered from a human donor with HPV-associated anogenital cancer.

This rearrangement joins TRBV10-3 to TRBJ1-6, with 7 bases identical to TRBD1. The CDR3 length is 13 residues. Trimming at V came to 6 bases and at J to 7 bases, leaving 3 bases not matched to a gene. From germline, CDR1 is ENHRY and CDR2 SYGVKD. The CDR3 DNA reads as TGTGCCATCAGGCAGGGGGAAAATTCACCCCTCCACTTT. The encoded protein is CAIRQGENSPLHF.

The chain couples TRBV5-1 to TRBJ2-7, with 13 bases identical to TRBD2. Germline V gene lookup returns CDR1 SGHRS and CDR2 YFSETQ. Trimming took 6 bases from V and 2 from J; bases not matched to a gene: 8. The CDR3 extends over 16 amino acids. The DNA for the CDR3 is TGCGCCAGCAAGAGCAGCGGGACTAGCGGGACCTACGAGCAGTACTTC. Translating it yields CASKSSGTSGTYEQYF.

This clone was detected once. This chain joins TRBV6-5 and TRBJ2-1; D uncertain. V was pared by 9 bases and J by 7 bases, with 16 bases between. The CDR3 totals 13 residues. Per the germline V gene, CDR1 is MNHEY and CDR2 is SVGAGI. Here the CDR3 reads CASTGPLGNEQFF. In nucleotides, the CDR3 is TGTGCCAGTACCGGGCCCCTGGGGAATGAGCAGTTCTTC.

The chain uses TRBV10-3 and TRBJ1-5; the match to TRBD1 covers 7 bases. The germline CDR1 and CDR2 sequences are ENHRY and SYGVKD. The CDR3 is 14 amino acids. With 8 bases clipped from V and 3 bases from J, the junction kept 7 bases outside the gene matches. CDR3 in DNA: TGTGCCATCGCCCCCGGACAGGACAATCAGCCCCAGCATTTT. Translating gives CAIAPGQDNQPQHF.

The chain recombines TRBV5-1 with TRBJ1-1, with D possibly matching TRBD1 (5 bases). Germline V CDR1 and CDR2: SGHRS, YFSETQ. Trimming stripped 3 bases from V and 1 base from J, with 13 bases between. CDR3 length equals 15 residues. CDR3 loop: CASSSQGGGNTEAFF. In DNA, the CDR3 is TGCGCCAGCAGCTCTCAGGGAGGTGGGAACACTGAAGCTTTCTTT.

V gene TRBV29-1 combines with J gene TRBJ1-2, with 7 bases that match TRBD1. CDR1 and CDR2 from the germline V gene are SQVTM and ANQGSEA. The CDR3 consists of 15 residues. Unmatched junction bases numbered 16, after V lost 7 bases and J lost 5 bases. The CDR3 loop reads CSAKLVGQSFYGYTF. In DNA, the CDR3 is TGCAGCGCCAAATTGGTGGGACAGAGTTTTTATGGCTACACCTTC.

In its sample, this clone was seen once. The V gene is TRBV30, the J gene TRBJ2-1; D unclear. This CDR3 is 15 amino acids long. Trimming stripped 1 base from V and 2 bases from J, with 12 bases between. CDR1 and CDR2 from the germline V gene are GTSNPN and SVGIG (reference sequence). CDR3 coding DNA: TGTGCCTGGAGTGGGCCAGCCAAACCCTACAATGAGCAGTTCTTC. Encoded protein: CAWSGPAKPYNEQFF.

This chain connects TRBV30 to TRBJ2-7, with D tentatively TRBD1 (5 bases). CDR3 size: 12 residues. Trimming removed 5 bases at V and 2 bases at J, with 10 bases between. Per germline, CDR1 GTSNPN and CDR2 SVGIG (reference sequence). The CDR3 DNA is TGTGCCTGGGGTAGGGGTACCTACGAGCAGTACTTC. This encodes CAWGRGTYEQYF.

V gene TRBV10-3 combines with J gene TRBJ2-7; 13 nucleotides match TRBD2. Germline CDR1 and CDR2: ENHRY and SYGVKD. This CDR3 spans 13 amino acids. V dropped 9 bases and J dropped 4; count of bases not matched to a gene: 3. This CDR3 is CAIRTSGGYEQYF. The CDR3 nucleotides are TGTGCCATTCGGACTAGCGGGGGTTACGAGCAGTACTTC.

The V gene is TRBV2, the J gene TRBJ2-3, with a tentative D call TRBD1 (7 bases). CDR1 and CDR2 from the germline V gene are SNHLY and FYNNEI. This CDR3 comprises 14 residues. Between the trimmed V and J ends, which lost 2 bases and 13 bases, there was a span of 19 bases. This CDR3 is CASSELNRGLEEYF. The CDR3, as DNA: TGTGCCAGCAGTGAACTCAACAGGGGACTGGAGGAGTATTTT.

This clone has just a few counts. V usage is TRBV7-2 and J usage is TRBJ2-1; possible D gene TRBD1, 5 bases. Per germline, CDR1 SGHTA and CDR2 FQGNSA. The CDR3 has 15 residues. V lost 5 bases to trimming and J lost 3 bases, with 14 bases between them. The CDR3 loop reads CASSPTPGNYNEQFF. The CDR3 nucleotides are TGTGCCAGCAGCCCAACGCCAGGGAACTACAATGAGCAGTTCTTC.

The chain links TRBV7-7 to TRBJ2-3; D is ambiguous. V lost 4 bases and J lost 2, with 7 bases in between. This CDR3 spans 13 amino acids. Germline V gene sequence: CDR1 SSHAT, CDR2 FNYEAQ (reference sequence). The CDR3 loop reads CASSYRTTDTQYF. CDR3 sequence (DNA): TGTGCCAGCAGCTACCGTACCACAGATACGCAGTATTTT.

The rearrangement joins TRBV29-1 to TRBJ2-2; perhaps TRBD2 as D (6 bases). Trimming took off 6 bases at V and 1 base at J, with 12 bases between the two ends. Germline values: CDR1 SQVTM, CDR2 ANQGSEA. This CDR3 spans 14 amino acids. In nucleotides, the CDR3 is TGCAGCGTCACAGGCGGGGTGAACACCGGGGAGCTGTTTTTT. This encodes CSVTGGVNTGELFF.

A single count supports this clone. DNA for the CDR3: TGTGCCAGCAGTGCTCGGGACGCCATCACAGATACGCAGTATTTT. Residues: CASSARDAITDTQYF. The genes are TRBV27 and TRBJ2-3, with D perhaps being TRBD1 or TRBD2 (5 bases each). Germline CDR1 and CDR2: MNHEY and SMNVEV (reference sequence). The CDR3 is 15 residues long. Trimming pared 5 bases from V and 2 bases from J, leaving 14 bases between.

The rearrangement joins TRBV29-1 to TRBJ2-6; the match to TRBD1 covers 10 bases. Germline lookup yields CDR1 SQVTM and CDR2 ANQGSEA. The CDR3 is 15 residues long. With 6 bases clipped from V and 1 base from J, the junction kept 3 bases outside the gene matches. The CDR3 DNA is TGCAGCGTGGGACAGGGGTCGTCTGGGGCCAACGTCCTGACTTTC. Amino acids: CSVGQGSSGANVLTF.

The V and J genes are TRBV7-2 and TRBJ1-3, with D hard to call. CDR1 is SGHTA, CDR2 FQGNSA, per germline. The CDR3 has 15 residues. The V end was cut by 0 bases, the J end by 0 bases, with 6 bases between. This chain's CDR3 is CASSLAWGSGNTIYF. In DNA form, the CDR3 reads TGTGCCAGCAGCTTAGCGTGGGGCTCTGGAAACACCATATATTTT.

The V and J genes are TRBV6-1 and TRBJ1-2, with 8 bases lining up with TRBD1. CDR1 and CDR2 (germline): MNHNS, SASEGT. The J segment lost 5 bases and the V segment lost 8 bases, leaving 7 bases of the junction unmatched. The CDR3 contains 13 residues. The chain's CDR3 is CASSNRGWYGYTF. CDR3 bases: TGTGCCAGCTCGAACAGGGGGTGGTATGGCTACACCTTC.

The V gene is TRBV30, the J gene TRBJ1-6; D is possibly TRBD1 (5 bases). Trimming took off 3 bases at V and 13 bases at J, with 19 bases between the two ends. Germline CDR1 and CDR2: GTSNPN and SVGIG (reference sequence). The length of the CDR3 is 14 residues. CDR3 region: CAWSLPGPRVPLHF. CDR3 DNA sequence: TGTGCCTGGAGCCTACCGGGACCACGGGTTCCCCTCCACTTT. Together with reference TRBV30 and TRBJ1-6, the CDR3 gives the full variable domain: SQTIHQWPATLVQPVGSPLSLECTVEGTSNPNLYWYRQAAGRGLQLLFYSVGIGQISSEVPQNLSASRPQDRQFILSSKKLLLSDSGFYLCAWSLPGPRVPLHFGNGTRLTVT.

The CDR3 loop is CASSPVTGGADTQYF. CDR3 in DNA: TGTGCCAGCAGCCCTGTGACAGGAGGGGCAGATACGCAGTATTTT. V usage is TRBV7-8 and J usage is TRBJ2-3; either TRBD1 or TRBD2 may supply D (6 bases each). Germline V lookup: CDR1 SGHVS, CDR2 FQNEAQ. The CDR3 is 15 amino acids. The V end lost 5 bases, the J end lost 4 bases, and 16 bases lay between the germline ends.

The V and J genes are TRBV7-2 and TRBJ1-1; possible D gene TRBD1, 5 bases. CDR1 SGHTA and CDR2 FQGNSA come from the germline V gene. The CDR3 length is 13 residues. Trimming shortened V by 1 base and J by 5 bases, and 8 bases separated the two germline ends. CDR3 sequence: CASSLGGVTEAFF. As DNA, the CDR3 is TGTGCCAGCAGCTTAGGGGGGGTGACTGAAGCTTTCTTT.

The chain carries TRBV7-8 and TRBJ2-7, with unresolved D. Germline V gene lookup returns CDR1 SGHVS and CDR2 FQNEAQ. This CDR3 region has 13 residues. Trimming cost V 2 bases and J 0 bases, with 5 bases left between them. The CDR3 DNA follows: TGTGCCAGCAGCTTATCTGCCTCCTACGAGCAGTACTTC. This codes for CASSLSASYEQYF.

The table lists this clone with a few counts. This sequence joins TRBV6-1 and TRBJ2-7; 9 nucleotides match TRBD1. The CDR3 length is 16 residues. CDR1 and CDR2 (germline): MNHNS, SASEGT. With V trimmed by 3 bases and J by 2 bases, 8 bases remained unmatched. CDR3 DNA sequence: TGTGCCAGCAGTGAGGATCGACAGGGGGTTCCCTACGAGCAGTACGTC. This translates into CASSEDRQGVPYEQYV.

The gene calls are TRBV30 and TRBJ1-3; 8 bases match TRBD1. CDR1 GTSNPN and CDR2 SVGIG come from the germline V gene (reference sequence). After removal of 2 bases from V and 0 bases from J, the junction contained 6 bases not matched to a gene. The CDR3 covers 16 residues. The CDR3 region has the DNA TGTGCCTGGAGTCCTGGACAGGGCTACTCTGGAAACACCATATATTTT. It encodes CAWSPGQGYSGNTIYF.

V is TRBV7-9 and J is TRBJ1-4; 9 nucleotides line up with TRBD1. V dropped 4 bases and J dropped 0; count of bases not matched to a gene: 12. The CDR3 extends over 19 amino acids. Looked up from germline, CDR1 is SEHNR and CDR2 is FQNEAQ (reference sequence). CDR3 nucleotide sequence: TGTGCCAGCAGCTCTCGGTGGGACAGGGTTAGGTCAACTAATGAAAAACTGTTTTTT. It is translated as CASSSRWDRVRSTNEKLFF.